The source of this T cell receptor (beta chain) is a study of shared clonotypes between healthy human individuals. Comment on this clone: Its antigen is unidentified.

V was pared by 3 bases and J by 2 bases, with 12 bases between. This CDR3 has 15 residues. Germline V gives CDR1 SGHRS, CDR2 YFSETQ. Regarding the study as a whole: A limitation of the genetic and exposure-history diversity represented arose from few donors. Sequencing depth was expected to affect clonotype sharing among donors. Non-shared clonotypes had lower generation probabilities than those shared by all four donors. The sampled material consisted only of blood, and tissue repertoires are likely to differ.

Libraries were prepared by immunoSEQ multiplex PCR; TCRdb keeps only in-frame clonotypes and omits some of them. Found here are about 1 million clones, around 76% of them singletons; the top ten hold 1.2% to 1.5%. Material for sequencing was memory CD4+ T cells sorted from blood. Subset in this sample: CD45RA-negative fraction. This clonotype was obtained from a man aged 18 to 29 in good health. The gene calls are TRBV5-1 and TRBJ2-4, with D perhaps matching TRBD2 (6 bases). CDR3 bases: TGCGCCAGCAGCTCCGGCGGGGTGTCCAAAAACATTCAGTACTTC. The encoded protein is CASSSGGVSKNIQYF.